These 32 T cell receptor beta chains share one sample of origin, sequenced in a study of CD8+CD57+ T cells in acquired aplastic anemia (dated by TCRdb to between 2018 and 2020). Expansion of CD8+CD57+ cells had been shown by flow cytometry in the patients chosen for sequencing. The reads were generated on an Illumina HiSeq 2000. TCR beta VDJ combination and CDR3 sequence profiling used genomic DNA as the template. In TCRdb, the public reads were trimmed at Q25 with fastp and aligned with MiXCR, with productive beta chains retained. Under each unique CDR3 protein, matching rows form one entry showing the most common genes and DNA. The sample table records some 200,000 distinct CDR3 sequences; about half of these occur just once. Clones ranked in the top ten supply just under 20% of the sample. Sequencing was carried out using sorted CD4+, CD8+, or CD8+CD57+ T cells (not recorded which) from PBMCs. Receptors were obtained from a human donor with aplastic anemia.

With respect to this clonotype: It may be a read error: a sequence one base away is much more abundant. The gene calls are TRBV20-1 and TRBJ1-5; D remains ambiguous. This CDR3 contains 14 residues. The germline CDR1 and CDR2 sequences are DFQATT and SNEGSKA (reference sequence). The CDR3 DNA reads TGCAGTGCTAGAGTCCAAGATAGCAATCAGTCCCAGCATTTT. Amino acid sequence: CSARVQDSNQSQHF.

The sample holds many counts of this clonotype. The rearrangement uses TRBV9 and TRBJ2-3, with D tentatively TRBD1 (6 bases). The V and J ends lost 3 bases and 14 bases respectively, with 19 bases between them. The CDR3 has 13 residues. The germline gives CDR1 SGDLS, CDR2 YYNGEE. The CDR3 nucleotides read TGTGCCAGCAGCGCGGGGCCCCAGGGGACGTGGTATTTT. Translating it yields CASSAGPQGTWYF.

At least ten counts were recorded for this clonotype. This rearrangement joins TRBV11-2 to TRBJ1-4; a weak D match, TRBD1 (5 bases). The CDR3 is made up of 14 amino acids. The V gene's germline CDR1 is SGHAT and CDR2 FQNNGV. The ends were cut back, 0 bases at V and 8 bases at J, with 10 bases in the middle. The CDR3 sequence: CASSLERGREKLFF. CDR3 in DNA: TGTGCCAGCAGCTTAGAAAGGGGCCGCGAAAAACTGTTTTTT.

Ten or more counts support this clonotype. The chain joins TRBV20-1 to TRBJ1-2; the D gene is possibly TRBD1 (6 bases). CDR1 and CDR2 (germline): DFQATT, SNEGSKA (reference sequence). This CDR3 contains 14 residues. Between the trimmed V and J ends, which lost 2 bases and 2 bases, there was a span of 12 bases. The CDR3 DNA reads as TGCAGTGCTAGACCCCCGGGGGGCAACTATGGCTACACCTTC. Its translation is CSARPPGGNYGYTF.

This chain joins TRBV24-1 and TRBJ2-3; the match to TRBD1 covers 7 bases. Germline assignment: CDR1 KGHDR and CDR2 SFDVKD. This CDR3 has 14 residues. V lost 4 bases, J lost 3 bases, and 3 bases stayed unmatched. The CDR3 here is CATSEGTVTDTQYF. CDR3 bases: TGTGCCACCAGTGAAGGGACAGTTACAGATACGCAGTATTTT.

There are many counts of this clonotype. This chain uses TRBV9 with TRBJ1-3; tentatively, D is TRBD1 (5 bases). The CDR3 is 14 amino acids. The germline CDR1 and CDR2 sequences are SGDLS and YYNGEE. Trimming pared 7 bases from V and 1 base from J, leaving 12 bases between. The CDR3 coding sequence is TGTGCCAGCGATCCAGGGCTTTCTGGAAACACCATATATTTT. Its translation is CASDPGLSGNTIYF.

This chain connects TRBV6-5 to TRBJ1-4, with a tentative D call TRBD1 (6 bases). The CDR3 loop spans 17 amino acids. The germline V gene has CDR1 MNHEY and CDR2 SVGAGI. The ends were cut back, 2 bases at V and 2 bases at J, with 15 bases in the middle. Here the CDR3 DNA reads TGTGCCAGCAGTTACCAAATCCCGAGGGGGACTAATGAAAAACTGTTTTTT. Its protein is CASSYQIPRGTNEKLFF.

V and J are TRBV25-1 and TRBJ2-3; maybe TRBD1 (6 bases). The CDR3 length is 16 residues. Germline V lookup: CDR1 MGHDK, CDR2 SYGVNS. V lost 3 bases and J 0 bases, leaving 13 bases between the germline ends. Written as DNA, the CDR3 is TGTGCCAGCAGTGAGTGGACAGTAGCTAGCACAGATACGCAGTATTTT. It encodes CASSEWTVASTDTQYF.

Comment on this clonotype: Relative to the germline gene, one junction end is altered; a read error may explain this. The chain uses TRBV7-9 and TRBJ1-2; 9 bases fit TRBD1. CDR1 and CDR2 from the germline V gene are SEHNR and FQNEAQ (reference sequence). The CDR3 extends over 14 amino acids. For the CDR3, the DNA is TGCGCCAGCAGCCAATGGACAGGGGAATATGGCTACACCTTC. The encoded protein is CASSQWTGEYGYTF.

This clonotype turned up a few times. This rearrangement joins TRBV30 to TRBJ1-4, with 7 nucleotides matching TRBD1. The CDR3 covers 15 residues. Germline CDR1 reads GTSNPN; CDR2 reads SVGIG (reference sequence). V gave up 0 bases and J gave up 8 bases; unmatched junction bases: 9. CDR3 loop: CAWSVQGGEAEKLFF. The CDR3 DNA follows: TGTGCCTGGAGTGTGCAGGGGGGCGAAGCCGAAAAACTGTTTTTT.

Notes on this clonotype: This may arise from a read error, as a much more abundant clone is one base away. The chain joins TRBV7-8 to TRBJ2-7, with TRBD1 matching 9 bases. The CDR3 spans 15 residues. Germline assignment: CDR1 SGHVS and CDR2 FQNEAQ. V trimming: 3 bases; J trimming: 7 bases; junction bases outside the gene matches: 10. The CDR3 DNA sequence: TGTGCCAGCAGCTTCCCGGGACAGGGTAGAAATGAGCAGTACTTC. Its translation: CASSFPGQGRNEQYF.

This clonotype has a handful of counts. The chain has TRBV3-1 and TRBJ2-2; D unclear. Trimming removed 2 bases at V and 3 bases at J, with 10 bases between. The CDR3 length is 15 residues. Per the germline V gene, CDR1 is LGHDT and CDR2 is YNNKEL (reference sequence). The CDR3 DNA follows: TGTGCCAGCAGCCAATGGGGATCCGACACCGGGGAGCTGTTTTTT. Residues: CASSQWGSDTGELFF.

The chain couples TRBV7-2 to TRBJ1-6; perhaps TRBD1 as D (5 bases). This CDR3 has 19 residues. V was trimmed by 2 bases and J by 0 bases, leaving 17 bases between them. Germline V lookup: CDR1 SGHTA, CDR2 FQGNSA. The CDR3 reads CASSLSGLLQSSYNSPLHF. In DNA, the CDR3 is TGTGCCAGCAGCTTATCGGGGCTACTCCAGAGCTCCTATAATTCACCCCTCCACTTT.

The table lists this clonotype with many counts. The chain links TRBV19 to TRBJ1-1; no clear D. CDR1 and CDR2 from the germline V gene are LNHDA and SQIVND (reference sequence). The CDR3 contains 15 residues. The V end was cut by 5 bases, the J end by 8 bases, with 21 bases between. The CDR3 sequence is CASSAFLTVGVEAFF. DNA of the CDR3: TGTGCCAGTAGTGCCTTTCTTACAGTCGGGGTGGAAGCTTTCTTT.

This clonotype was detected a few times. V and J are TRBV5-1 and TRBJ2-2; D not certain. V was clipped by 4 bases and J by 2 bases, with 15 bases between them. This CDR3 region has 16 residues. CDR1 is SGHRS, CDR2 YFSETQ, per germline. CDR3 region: CASSPIGGANTGELFF. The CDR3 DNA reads TGCGCCAGCAGCCCTATAGGCGGAGCTAACACCGGGGAGCTGTTTTTT.

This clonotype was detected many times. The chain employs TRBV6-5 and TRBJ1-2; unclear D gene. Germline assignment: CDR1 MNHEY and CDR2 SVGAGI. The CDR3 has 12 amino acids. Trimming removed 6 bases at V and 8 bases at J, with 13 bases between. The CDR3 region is CASSQAGFGYTF. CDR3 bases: TGTGCCAGCAGCCAAGCGGGGTTCGGCTACACCTTC.

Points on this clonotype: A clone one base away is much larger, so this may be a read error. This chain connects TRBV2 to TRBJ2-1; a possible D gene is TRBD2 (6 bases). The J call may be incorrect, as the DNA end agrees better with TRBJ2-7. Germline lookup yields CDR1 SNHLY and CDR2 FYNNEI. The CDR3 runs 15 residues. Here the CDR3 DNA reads TGTGCCAGCAGCTTCGGAGGGAACTCCTACAATGAGCAGTACTTC. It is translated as CASSFGGNSYNEQYF.

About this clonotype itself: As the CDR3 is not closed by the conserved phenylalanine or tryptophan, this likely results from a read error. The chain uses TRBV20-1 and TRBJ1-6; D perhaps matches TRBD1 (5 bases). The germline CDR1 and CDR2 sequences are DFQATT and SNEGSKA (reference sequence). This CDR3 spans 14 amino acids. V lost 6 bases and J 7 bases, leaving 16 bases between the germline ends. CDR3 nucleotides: TGCAGTGCCAGTAAACGGGACCCGAATTCACCCCTCCACTCT. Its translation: CSASKRDPNSPLHS.

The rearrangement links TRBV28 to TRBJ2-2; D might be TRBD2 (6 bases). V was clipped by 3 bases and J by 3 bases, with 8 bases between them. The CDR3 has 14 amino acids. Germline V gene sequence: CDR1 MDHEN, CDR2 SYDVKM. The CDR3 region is CASSLGGYTGELFF. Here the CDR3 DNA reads TGTGCCAGCAGTTTGGGGGGATACACCGGGGAGCTGTTTTTT. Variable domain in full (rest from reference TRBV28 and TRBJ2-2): DVKVTQSSRYLVKRTGEKVFLECVQDMDHENMFWYRQDPGLGLRLIYFSYDVKMKEKGDIPEGYSVSREKKERFSLILESASTNQTSMYLCASSLGGYTGELFFGEGSRLTVL.

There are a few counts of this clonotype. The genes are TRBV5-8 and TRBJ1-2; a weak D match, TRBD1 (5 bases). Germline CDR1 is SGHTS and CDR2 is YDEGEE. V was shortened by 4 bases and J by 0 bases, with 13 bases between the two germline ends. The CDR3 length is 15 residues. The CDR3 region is CASSPPGIANYGYTF. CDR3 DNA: TGTGCCAGCAGCCCCCCAGGGATAGCTAACTATGGCTACACCTTC.

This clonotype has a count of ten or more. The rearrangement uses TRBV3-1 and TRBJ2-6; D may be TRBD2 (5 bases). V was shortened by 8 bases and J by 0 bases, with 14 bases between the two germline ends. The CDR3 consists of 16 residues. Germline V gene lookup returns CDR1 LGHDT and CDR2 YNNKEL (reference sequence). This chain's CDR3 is CASSNRLSSGANVLTF. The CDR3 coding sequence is TGTGCCAGCTCCAACAGACTAAGCTCTGGGGCCAACGTCCTGACTTTC.

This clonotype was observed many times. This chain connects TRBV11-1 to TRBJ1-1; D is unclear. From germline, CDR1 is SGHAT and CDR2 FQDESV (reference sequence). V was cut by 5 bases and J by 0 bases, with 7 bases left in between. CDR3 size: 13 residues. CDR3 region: CASSRLLNTEAFF. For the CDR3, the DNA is TGTGCCAGCAGCAGGCTGCTGAACACTGAAGCTTTCTTT. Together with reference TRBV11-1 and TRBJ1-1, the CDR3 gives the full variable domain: EAEVAQSPRYKITEKSQAVAFWCDPISGHATLYWYRQILGQGPELLVQFQDESVVDDSQLPKDRFSAERLKGVDSTLKIQPAELGDSAMYLCASSRLLNTEAFFGQGTRLTVV.

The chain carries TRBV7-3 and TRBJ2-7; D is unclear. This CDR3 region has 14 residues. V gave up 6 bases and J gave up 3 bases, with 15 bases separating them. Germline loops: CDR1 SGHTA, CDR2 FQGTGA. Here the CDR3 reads CASSQDRYGYEQYF. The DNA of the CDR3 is TGTGCCAGCAGTCAAGACCGCTACGGCTACGAGCAGTACTTC.

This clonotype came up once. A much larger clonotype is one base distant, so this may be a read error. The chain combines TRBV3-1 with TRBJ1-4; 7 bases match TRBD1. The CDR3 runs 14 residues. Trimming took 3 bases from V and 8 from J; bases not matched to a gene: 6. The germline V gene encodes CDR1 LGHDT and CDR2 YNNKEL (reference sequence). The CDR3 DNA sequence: TGTGCCAGCAGCCAGGCGGGACAGTCCGAAAAACTGTTTTTT. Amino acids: CASSQAGQSEKLFF.

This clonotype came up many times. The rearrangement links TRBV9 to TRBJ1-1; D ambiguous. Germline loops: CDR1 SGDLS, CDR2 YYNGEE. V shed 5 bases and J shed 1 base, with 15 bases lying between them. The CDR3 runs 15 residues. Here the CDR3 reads CASSNQLHKNTEAFF. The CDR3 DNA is TGTGCCAGCAGTAACCAACTACACAAGAACACTGAAGCTTTCTTT.

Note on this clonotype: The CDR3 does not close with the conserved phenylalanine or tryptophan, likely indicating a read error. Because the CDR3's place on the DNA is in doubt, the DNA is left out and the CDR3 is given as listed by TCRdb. The CDR3 loop is CATSTGPPPPHFG. The rearrangement joins TRBV15 to TRBJ2-5; the D call TRBD1 from the table was never checked on the DNA. The CDR3 numbers 13 amino acids, ends counted. Germline CDR1 and CDR2: LNHNV and YYDKDF (reference sequence).

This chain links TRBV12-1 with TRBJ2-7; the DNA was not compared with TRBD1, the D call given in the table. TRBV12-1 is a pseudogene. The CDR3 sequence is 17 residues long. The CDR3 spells CASSLGQGGERAYEQYF. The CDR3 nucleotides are TGTGCCAGCAGCCTGGGACAGGGAGGCGAGAGGGCCTACGAGCAGTACTTC.

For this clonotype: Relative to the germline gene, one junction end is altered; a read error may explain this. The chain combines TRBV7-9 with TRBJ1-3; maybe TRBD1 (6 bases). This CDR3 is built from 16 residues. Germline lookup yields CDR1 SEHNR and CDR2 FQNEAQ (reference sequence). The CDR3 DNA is TGTGCCAGCAGCTTCGGGGGGCAGTACTCTGGAAACACCATATGTTTT. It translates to CASSFGGQYSGNTICF.

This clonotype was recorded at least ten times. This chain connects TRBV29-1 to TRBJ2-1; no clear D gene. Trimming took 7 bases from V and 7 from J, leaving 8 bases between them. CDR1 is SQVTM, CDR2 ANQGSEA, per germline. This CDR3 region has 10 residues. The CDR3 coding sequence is TGCAGCGCCCTCGTAAATGAGCAGTTCTTC. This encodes CSALVNEQFF.

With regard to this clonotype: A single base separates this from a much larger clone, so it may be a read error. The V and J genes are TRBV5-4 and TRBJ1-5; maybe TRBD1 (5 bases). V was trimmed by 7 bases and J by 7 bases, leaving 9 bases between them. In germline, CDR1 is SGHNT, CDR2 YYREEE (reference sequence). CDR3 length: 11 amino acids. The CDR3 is CASGWGQPQHF. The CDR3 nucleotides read TGTGCCAGCGGCTGGGGGCAGCCCCAGCATTTT. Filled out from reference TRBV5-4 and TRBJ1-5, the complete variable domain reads ETGVTQSPTHLIKTRGQQVTLRCSSQSGHNTVSWYQQALGQGPQFIFQYYREEENGRGNFPPRFSGLQFPNYSSELNVNALELDDSALYLCASGWGQPQHFGDGTRLSIL.

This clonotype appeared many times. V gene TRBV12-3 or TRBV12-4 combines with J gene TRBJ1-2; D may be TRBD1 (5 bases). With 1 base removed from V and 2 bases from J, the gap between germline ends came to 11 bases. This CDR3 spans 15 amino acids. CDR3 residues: CASSLGNNRNYGYTF. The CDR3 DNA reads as TGTGCCAGCAGTTTAGGCAATAACAGGAACTATGGCTACACCTTC.

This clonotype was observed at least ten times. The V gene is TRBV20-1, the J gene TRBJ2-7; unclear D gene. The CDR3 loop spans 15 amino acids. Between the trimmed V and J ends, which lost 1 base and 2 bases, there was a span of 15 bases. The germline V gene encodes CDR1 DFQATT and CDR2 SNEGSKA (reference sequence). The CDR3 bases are TGCAGTGCTAGAGCCCCAGCCGTAGGGACCTACGAGCAGTACTTC. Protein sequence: CSARAPAVGTYEQYF.